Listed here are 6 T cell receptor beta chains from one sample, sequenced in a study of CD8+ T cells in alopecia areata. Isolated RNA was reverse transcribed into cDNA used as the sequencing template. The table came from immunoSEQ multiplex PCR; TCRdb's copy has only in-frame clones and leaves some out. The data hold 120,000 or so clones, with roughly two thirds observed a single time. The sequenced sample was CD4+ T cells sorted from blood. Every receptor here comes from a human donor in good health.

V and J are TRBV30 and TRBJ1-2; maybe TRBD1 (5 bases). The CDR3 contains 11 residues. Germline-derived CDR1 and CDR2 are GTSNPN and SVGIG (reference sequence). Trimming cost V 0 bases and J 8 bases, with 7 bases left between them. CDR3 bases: TGTGCCTGGAGTGTAGGGGCCGGCTACACCTTC. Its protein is CAWSVGAGYTF.

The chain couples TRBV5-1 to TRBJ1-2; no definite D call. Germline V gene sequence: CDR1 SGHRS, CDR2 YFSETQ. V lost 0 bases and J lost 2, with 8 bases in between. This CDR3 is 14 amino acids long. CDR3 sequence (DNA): TGCGCCAGCAGCTTGGCCCTCGGAAACTATGGCTACACCTTC. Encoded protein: CASSLALGNYGYTF.

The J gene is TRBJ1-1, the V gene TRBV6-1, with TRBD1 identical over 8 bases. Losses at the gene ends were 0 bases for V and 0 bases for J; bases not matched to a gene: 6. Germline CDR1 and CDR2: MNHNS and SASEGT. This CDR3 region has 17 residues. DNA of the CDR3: TGTGCCAGCAGTGAAGCCGCCGGGACAGGAATGAACACTGAAGCTTTCTTT. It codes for CASSEAAGTGMNTEAFF.

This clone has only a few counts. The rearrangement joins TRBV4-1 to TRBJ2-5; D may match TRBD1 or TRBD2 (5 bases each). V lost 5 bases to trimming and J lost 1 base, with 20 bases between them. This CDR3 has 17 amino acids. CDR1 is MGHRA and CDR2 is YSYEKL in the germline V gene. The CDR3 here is CASSGTWGTASQETQYF. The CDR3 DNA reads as TGCGCCAGCAGCGGGACGTGGGGGACGGCTTCCCAAGAGACCCAGTACTTC.

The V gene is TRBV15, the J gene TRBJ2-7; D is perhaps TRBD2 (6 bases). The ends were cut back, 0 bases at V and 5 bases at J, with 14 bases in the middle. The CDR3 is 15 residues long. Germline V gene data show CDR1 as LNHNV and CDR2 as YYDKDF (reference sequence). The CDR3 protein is CATSRDTSRNDEQYF. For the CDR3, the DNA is TGTGCCACCAGCAGAGACACTAGCAGAAACGACGAGCAGTACTTC.

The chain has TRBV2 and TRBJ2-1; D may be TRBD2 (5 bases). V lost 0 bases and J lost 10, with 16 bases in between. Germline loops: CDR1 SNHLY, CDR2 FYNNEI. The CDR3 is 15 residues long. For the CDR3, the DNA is TGTGCCAGCAGTGAAGCGGGGATAGGGTCGGGAGAGCAGTTCTTC. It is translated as CASSEAGIGSGEQFF.